The present TCR beta chain was sequenced within a study of T cell changes during pregnancy in multiple sclerosis. Data came from immunoSEQ multiplex PCR; TCRdb stores just in-frame clones and leaves some out. The table includes about 87,000 clones, 93% detected once. V was clipped by 5 bases and J by 2 bases; unmatched bases: 8. This CDR3 region has 15 residues. Germline V gene data show CDR1 as SGHNT and CDR2 as YENEEA. The source of this sequence is a female donor in good health, enrolled as a control in a pregnancy study. V usage is TRBV11-3 and J usage is TRBJ1-1; 7 bases fit TRBD1. Sequenced here: peripheral blood, sampled in the third trimester of pregnancy. The CDR3 here is CASSEGTALNTEAFF. Here the CDR3 DNA reads TGTGCCAGCAGCGAAGGGACAGCTCTTAACACTGAAGCTTTCTTT. The complete variable domain, with remaining parts taken from reference TRBV11-3 and TRBJ1-1, reads EAGVVQSPRYKIIEKKQPVAFWCNPISGHNTLYWYLQNLGQGPELLIRYENEEAVDDSQLPKDRFSAERLKGVDSTLKIQPAELGDSAVYLCASSEGTALNTEAFFGQGTRLTVV.